This T cell receptor beta chain was obtained from a study of follicular helper T cells after annual influenza vaccination. Study details: Some donors were sampled over the 2013-2014, 2014-2015 and 2015-2016 vaccinations.

Profiled with immunoSEQ multiplex PCR; TCRdb holds only in-frame clones, not every one. The sample yields 6,500 to 7,000 clones, approximately 82% seen once. Time point indicated: 2015-2016 season, 7 days after influenza vaccination. Per time point, roughly 40-110 mL of blood was sampled. This clone was seen a single time. V shed 4 bases, J shed 1 base, and the junction held 6 bases outside the gene matches. CDR1 and CDR2 (germline): SNHLY, FYNNEI. CDR3 length: 15 amino acids. The material sequenced was CXCR5- memory CD4+ T cells sorted from blood, taken 7 days after influenza vaccination. The receptor was derived from an adult who received the influenza vaccine. The chain has TRBV2 and TRBJ1-1, with 7 bases aligning to TRBD1. In nucleotides, the CDR3 is TGTGCCAGCAGTGCTAGAGGGGGCGCGAACACTGAAGCTTTCTTT. Protein: CASSARGGANTEAFF.